This TCR beta chain is drawn from a study of cytomegalovirus exposure and HLA in healthy donors. This CDR3 has 17 amino acids. Trimming removed 2 bases at V and 1 base at J, with 16 bases between. The germline gives CDR1 LNHNV, CDR2 YYDKDF (reference sequence). Findings and limits, study-wide: TCR beta V- and J-gene trimming, according to a later analysis, was linked to a missense DCLRE1C variant. One later analysis reportedly identified an Asian-associated ancestry cluster that showed fewer N-insertions than the roughly 640-donor mean. What TCR beta sequences reportedly achieved was accurate prediction of HLA-A and HLA-B alleles in most subjects.

The primer mix had 60 Vbeta and 13 Jbeta primers. Only in-frame clones appear in the TCRdb table, and some are missing; sequencing was by immunoSEQ multiplex PCR. The table includes under 150,000 clones, approximately 72% detected once. In the case of this clone: Its antigen is currently unknown.

This clonotype was obtained from a human donor in good health. Material for sequencing was PBMCs. The V call is TRBV15, the J call TRBJ2-3; tentatively, D is TRBD2 (7 bases). The CDR3 region has the DNA TGTGCCACCAGCAGATGGGGGGGCCTACCCGGCACAGATACGCAGTATTTT. The encoded protein is CATSRWGGLPGTDTQYF.